This T cell receptor beta chain originates from a study of identical twins. Notes on the study in general: Cord blood beta clonotypes present at high abundance carried fewer insertions; no such pattern appeared in memory repertoires.

CDR1 is SNHLY and CDR2 is FYNNEI in the germline V gene. This CDR3 is 12 amino acids long. V shed 7 bases and J shed 6 bases, with 12 bases lying between them. MiXCR, run by TCRdb on the 5' RACE reads, gives a single entry per CDR3 protein. Here the sample spans hundreds of thousands of distinct CDR3 sequences, 6.1% being singletons. At least ten counts were recorded for this clonotype. Its antigen is as yet unknown. Sequences were obtained from naive T cells sorted from blood. This TCR derives from a man between 18 and 35 years old in good health. The genes are TRBV2 and TRBJ1-1; D not certain. The CDR3 DNA reads as TGTGCCAGCACTTCCCCTATTCCTGAAGCTTTCTTT. It codes for CASTSPIPEAFF.